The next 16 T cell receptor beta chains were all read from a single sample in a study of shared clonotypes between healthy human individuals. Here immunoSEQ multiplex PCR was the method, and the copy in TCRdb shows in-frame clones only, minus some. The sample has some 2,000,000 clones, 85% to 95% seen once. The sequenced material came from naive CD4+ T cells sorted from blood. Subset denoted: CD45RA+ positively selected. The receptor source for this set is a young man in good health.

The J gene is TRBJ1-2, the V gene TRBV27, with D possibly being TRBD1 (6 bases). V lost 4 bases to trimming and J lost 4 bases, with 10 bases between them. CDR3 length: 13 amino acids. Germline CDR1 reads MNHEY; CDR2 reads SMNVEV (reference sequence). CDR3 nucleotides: TGTGCCAGCAGTTCGACAGGATTCTATGGCTACACCTTC. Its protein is CASSSTGFYGYTF.

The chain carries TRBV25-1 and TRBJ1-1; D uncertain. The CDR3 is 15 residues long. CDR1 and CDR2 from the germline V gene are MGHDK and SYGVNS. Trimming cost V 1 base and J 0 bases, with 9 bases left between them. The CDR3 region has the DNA TGTGCCAGCAGTGAATCGGAGAGTGTGAACACTGAAGCTTTCTTT. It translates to CASSESESVNTEAFF.

The CDR3 DNA reads TGTGCCAGCAGTTTCAGCCAGGGGTACCGGAACACTGAAGCTTTCTTT. Translated, it gives CASSFSQGYRNTEAFF. V is TRBV6-5 and J is TRBJ1-1, with D possibly matching TRBD1 (6 bases). CDR3 length: 16 amino acids. Germline V gene data show CDR1 as MNHEY and CDR2 as SVGAGI. V shed 4 bases and J shed 1 base, with 16 bases lying between them.

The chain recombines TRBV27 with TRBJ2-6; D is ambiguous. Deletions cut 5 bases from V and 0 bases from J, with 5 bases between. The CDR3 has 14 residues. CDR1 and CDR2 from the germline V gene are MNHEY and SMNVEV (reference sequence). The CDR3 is CASSAISGANVLTF. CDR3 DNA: TGTGCCAGCAGTGCTATCTCTGGGGCCAACGTCCTGACTTTC.

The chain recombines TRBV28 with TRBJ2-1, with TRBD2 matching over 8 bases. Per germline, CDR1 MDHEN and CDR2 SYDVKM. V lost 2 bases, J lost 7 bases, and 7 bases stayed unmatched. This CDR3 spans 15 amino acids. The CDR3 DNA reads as TGTGCCAGCAGTTTAAGGGGACTAGGGTCGAATGAGCAGTTCTTC. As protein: CASSLRGLGSNEQFF.

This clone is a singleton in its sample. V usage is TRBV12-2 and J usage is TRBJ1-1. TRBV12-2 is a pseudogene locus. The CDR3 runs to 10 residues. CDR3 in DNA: TGTGCAAGTCGCCCAAGGGTAGCTTTCTTT. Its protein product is CASRPRVAFF.

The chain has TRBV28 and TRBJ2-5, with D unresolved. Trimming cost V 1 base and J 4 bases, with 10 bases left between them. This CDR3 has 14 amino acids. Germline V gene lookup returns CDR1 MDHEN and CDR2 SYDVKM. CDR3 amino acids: CASSLSPTRETQYF. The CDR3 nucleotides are TGTGCCAGCAGTTTATCCCCCACCCGAGAGACCCAGTACTTC.

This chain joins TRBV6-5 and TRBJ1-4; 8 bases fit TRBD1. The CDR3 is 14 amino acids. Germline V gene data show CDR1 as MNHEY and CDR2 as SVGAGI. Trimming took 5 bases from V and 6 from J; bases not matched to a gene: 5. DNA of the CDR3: TGTGCCAGCAGTCCCCCAGGGGGCTATGAAAAACTGTTTTTT. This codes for CASSPPGGYEKLFF.

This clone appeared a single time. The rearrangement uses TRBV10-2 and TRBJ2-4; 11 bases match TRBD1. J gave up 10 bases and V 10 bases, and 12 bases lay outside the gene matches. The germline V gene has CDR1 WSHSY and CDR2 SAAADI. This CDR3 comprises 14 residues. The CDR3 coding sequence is TGCGCCATCCGCCCGGGACAGGGGGGTGGAATTCAGTACTTC. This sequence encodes CAIRPGQGGGIQYF.

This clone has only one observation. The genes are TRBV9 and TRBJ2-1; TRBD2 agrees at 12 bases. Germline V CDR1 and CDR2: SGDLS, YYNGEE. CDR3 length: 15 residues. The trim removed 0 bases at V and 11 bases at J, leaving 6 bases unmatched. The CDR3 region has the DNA TGTGCCAGCAGCGTAGATCCTAGCGGGGGGGCGCAGCAGTTCTTC. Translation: CASSVDPSGGAQQFF.

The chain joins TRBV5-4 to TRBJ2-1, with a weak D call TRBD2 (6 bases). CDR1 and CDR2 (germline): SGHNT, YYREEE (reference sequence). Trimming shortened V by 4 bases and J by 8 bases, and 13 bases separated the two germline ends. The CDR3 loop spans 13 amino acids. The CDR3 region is CASSPWEEHEQFF. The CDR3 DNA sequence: TGTGCCAGCAGCCCGTGGGAGGAGCATGAGCAGTTCTTC.

In DNA, the CDR3 is TGTGCCAGCAGACAAGCCGGGACTGCGGGCGGTGAGACCCAGTACTTC. As protein: CASRQAGTAGGETQYF. V usage is TRBV11-2 and J usage is TRBJ2-5; D perhaps matches TRBD2 (6 bases). With 6 bases removed from V and 5 bases from J, the gap between germline ends came to 22 bases. The CDR3 is 16 residues long. Germline V gene data show CDR1 as SGHAT and CDR2 as FQNNGV.

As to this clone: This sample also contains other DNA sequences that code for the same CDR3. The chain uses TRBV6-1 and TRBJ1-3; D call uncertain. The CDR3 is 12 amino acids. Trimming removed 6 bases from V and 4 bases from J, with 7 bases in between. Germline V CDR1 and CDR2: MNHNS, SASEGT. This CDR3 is CASSGVGNTIYF. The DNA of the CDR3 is TGTGCCAGCAGCGGGGTCGGAAACACCATATATTTT.

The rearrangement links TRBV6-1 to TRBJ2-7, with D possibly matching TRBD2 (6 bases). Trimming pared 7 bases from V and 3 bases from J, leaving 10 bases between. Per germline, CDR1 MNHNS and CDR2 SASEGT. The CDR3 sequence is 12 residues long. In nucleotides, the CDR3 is TGTGCCAGCATGGAGGGGCACTACGAGCAGTACTTC. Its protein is CASMEGHYEQYF.

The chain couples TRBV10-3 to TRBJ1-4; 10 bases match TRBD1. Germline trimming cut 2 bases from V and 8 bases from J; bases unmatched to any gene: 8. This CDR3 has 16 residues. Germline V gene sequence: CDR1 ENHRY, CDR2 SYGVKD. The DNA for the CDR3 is TGTGCCATCAGTGAGGAGGGACAGGGGCTTTTCGAAAAACTGTTTTTT. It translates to CAISEEGQGLFEKLFF.

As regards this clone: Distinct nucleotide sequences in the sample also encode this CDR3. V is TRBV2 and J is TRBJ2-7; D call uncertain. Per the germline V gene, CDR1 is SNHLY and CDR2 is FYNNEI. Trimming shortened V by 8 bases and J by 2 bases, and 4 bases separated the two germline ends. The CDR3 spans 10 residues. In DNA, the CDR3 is TGTGCCAGCCGGACCTACGAGCAGTACTTC. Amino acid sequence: CASRTYEQYF. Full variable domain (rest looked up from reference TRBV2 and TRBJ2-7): EPEVTQTPSHQVTQMGQEVILRCVPISNHLYFYWYRQILGQKVEFLVSFYNNEISEKSEIFDDQFSVERPDGSNFTLKIRSTKLEDSAMYFCASRTYEQYFGPGTRLTVT.